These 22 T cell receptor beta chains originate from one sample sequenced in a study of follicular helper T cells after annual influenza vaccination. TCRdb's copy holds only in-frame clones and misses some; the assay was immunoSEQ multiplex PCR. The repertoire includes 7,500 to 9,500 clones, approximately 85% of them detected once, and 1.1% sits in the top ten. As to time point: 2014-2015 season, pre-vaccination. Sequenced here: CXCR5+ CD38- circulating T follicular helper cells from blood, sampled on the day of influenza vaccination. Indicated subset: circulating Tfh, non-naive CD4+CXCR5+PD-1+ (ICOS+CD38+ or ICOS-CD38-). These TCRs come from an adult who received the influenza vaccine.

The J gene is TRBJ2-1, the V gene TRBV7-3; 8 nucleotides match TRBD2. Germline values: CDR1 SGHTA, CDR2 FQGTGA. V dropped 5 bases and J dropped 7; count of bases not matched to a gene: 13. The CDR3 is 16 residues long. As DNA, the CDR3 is TGTGCCAGCAGCAGAACCTCGGGACTAGATTTTAATGAGCAGTTCTTC. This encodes CASSRTSGLDFNEQFF.

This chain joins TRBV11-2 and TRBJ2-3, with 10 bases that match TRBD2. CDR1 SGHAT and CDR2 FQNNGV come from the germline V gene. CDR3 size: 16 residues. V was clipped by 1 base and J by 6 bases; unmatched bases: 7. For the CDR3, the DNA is TGTGCCAGCAGCTTAGTGTCTAGCGGGGGCTTTGATACGCAGTATTTT. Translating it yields CASSLVSSGGFDTQYF.

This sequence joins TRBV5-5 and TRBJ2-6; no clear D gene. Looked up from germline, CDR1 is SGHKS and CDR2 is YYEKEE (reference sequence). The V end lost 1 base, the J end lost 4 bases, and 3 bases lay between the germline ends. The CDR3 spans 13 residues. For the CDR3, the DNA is TGTGCCAGCAGCTTGTTCGGGGCCAACGTCCTGACTTTC. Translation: CASSLFGANVLTF.

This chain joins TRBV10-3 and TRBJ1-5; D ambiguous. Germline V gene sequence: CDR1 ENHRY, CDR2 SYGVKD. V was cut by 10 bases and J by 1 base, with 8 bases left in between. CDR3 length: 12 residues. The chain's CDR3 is CATKGSNQPQHF. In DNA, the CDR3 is TGTGCCACCAAGGGCAGCAATCAGCCCCAGCATTTT.

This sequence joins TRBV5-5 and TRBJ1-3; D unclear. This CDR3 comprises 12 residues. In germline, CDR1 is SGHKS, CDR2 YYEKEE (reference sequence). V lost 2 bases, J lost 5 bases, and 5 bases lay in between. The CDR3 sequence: CASSFERNTIYF. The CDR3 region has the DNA TGTGCCAGCAGCTTCGAGAGAAACACCATATATTTT.

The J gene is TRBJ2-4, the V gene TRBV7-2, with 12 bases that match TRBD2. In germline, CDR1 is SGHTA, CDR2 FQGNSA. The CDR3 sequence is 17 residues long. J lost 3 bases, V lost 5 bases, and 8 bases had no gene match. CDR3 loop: CASSPPGLAGLKNIQYF. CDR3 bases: TGTGCCAGCAGCCCACCAGGACTAGCGGGGCTCAAAAACATTCAGTACTTC.

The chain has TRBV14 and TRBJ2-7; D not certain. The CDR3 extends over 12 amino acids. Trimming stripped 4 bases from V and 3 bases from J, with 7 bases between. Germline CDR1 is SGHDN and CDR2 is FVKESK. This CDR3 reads CASSPVVYEQYF. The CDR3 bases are TGTGCCAGCAGCCCGGTAGTCTACGAGCAGTACTTC.

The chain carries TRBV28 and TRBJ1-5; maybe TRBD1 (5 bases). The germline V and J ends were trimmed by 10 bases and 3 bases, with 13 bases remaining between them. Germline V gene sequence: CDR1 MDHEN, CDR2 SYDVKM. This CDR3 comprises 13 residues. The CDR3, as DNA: TGTGCCAACCAAAAGACAGACAATCAGCCCCAGCATTTT. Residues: CANQKTDNQPQHF.

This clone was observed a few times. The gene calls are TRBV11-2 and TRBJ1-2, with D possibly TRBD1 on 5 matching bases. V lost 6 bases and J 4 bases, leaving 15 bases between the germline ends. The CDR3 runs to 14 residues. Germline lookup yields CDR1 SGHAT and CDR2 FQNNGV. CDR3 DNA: TGTGCCAGCAGTTTGATCCGAGACAGCTATGGCTACACCTTC. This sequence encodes CASSLIRDSYGYTF.

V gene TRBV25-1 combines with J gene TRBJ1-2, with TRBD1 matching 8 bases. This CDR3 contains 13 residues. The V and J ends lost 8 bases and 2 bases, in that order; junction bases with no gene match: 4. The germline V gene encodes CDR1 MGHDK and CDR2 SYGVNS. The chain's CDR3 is CASGDRGNYGYTF. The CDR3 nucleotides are TGTGCCAGCGGAGACAGGGGAAACTATGGCTACACCTTC.

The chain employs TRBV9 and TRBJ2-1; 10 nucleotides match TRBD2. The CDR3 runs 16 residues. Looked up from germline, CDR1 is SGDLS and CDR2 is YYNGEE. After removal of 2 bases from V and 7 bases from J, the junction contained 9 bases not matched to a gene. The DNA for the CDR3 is TGTGCCAGCAGCGTTGCTAGCGGGGGAGGTGTAAATGAGCAGTTCTTC. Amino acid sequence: CASSVASGGGVNEQFF.

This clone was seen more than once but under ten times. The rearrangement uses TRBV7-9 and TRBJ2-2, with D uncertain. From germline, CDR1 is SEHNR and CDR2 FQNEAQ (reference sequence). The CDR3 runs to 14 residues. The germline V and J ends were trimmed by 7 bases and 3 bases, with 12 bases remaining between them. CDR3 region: CASTYPLDTGELFF. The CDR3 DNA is TGTGCCAGCACCTACCCGCTGGACACCGGGGAGCTGTTTTTT. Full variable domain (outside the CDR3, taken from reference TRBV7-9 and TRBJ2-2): DTGVSQNPRHKITKRGQNVTFRCDPISEHNRLYWYRQTLGQGPEFLTYFQNEAQLEKSRLLSDRFSAERPKGSFSTLEIQRTEQGDSAMYLCASTYPLDTGELFFGEGSRLTVL.

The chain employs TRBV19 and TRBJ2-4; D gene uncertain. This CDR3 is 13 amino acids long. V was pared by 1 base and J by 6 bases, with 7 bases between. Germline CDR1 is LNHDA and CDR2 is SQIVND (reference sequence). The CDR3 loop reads CASSIADGNIQYF. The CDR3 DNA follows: TGTGCCAGTAGTATAGCCGATGGAAACATTCAGTACTTC.

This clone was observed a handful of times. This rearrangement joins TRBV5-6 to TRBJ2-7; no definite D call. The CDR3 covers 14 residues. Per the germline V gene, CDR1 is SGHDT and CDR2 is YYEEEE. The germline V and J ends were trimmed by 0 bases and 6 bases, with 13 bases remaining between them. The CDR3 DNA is TGTGCCAGCAGCTTGGGATCCGGCCCCTTCGAGCAGTACTTC. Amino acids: CASSLGSGPFEQYF.

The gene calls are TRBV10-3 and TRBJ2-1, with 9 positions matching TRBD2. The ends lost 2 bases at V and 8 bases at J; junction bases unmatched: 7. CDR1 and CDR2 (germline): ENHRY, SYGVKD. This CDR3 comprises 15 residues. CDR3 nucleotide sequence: TGTGCCATCAGTGAGGGTAGCGGGGGCAGGGATGAGCAGTTCTTC. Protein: CAISEGSGGRDEQFF.

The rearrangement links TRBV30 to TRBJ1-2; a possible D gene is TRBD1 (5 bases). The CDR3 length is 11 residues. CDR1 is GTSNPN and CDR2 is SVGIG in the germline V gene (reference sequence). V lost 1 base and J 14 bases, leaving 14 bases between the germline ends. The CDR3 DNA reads TGTGCCTGGAGTGCCGGGGACCCTCAAACCTTC. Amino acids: CAWSAGDPQTF.

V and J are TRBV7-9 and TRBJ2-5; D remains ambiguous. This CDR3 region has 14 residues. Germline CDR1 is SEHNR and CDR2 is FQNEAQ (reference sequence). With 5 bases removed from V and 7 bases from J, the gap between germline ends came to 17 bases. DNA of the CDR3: TGTGCCAGCAGCCGCACCAGCGACCCCGGGACCCAGTACTTC. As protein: CASSRTSDPGTQYF.

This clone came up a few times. The CDR3: CSARSAEAYTF. The CDR3 region has the DNA TGCAGTGCGCGGTCGGCCGAGGCCTACACCTTC. The chain couples TRBV20-1 to TRBJ1-2; D not resolved. This CDR3 is 11 amino acids long. Per the germline V gene, CDR1 is DFQATT and CDR2 is SNEGSKA (reference sequence). V shed 6 bases and J shed 10 bases, with 15 bases lying between them.

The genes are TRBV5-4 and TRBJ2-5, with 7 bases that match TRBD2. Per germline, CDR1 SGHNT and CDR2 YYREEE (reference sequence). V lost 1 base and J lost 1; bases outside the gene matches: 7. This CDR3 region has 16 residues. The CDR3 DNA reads TGTGCCAGCAGCTTGTCGCGGGCTAGCGGCCAAGAGACCCAGTACTTC. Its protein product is CASSLSRASGQETQYF.

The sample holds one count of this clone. CDR3 DNA: TGTGCCAGCAGGTCCGGGGGGGCGGCGAACACCGGGGAGCTGTTTTTT. Translation: CASRSGGAANTGELFF. The gene calls are TRBV28 and TRBJ2-2; TRBD2 agrees at 8 bases. Germline assignment: CDR1 MDHEN and CDR2 SYDVKM. The CDR3 covers 16 residues. The ends lost 6 bases at V and 0 bases at J; junction bases unmatched: 6.

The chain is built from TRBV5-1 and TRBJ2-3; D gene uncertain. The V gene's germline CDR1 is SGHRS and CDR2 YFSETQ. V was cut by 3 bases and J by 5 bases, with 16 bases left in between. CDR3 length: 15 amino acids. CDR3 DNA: TGCGCCAGCAGCTCCGGACCCTTCTCAGGAGATACGCAGTATTTT. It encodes CASSSGPFSGDTQYF.

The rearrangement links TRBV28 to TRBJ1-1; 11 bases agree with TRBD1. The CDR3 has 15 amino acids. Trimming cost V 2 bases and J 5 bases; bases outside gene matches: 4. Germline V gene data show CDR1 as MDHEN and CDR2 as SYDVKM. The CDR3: CASSLTGTGGTEAFF. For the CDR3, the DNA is TGTGCCAGCAGTTTAACCGGGACAGGGGGGACTGAAGCTTTCTTT.